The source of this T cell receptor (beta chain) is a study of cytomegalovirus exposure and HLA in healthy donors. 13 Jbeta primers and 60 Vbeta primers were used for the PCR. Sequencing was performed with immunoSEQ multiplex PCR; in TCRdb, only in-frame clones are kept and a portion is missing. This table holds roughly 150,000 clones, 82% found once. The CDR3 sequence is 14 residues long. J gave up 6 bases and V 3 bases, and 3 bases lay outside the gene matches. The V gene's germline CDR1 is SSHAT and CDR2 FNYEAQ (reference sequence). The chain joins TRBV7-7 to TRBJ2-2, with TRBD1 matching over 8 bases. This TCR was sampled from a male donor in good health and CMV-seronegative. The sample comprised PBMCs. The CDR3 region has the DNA TGTGCCAGCAGCTTCACAGGGGGATCCGGGGAGCTGTTTTTT. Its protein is CASSFTGGSGELFF.